This passage covers 29 T cell receptor beta chains from one sample sequenced in a study of T cell repertoires in cytomegalovirus infection. MiXCR, applied by TCRdb to the reads, yields one record per CDR3 protein. This repertoire shows approximately 70,000 distinct CDR3 sequences, about 22% found once; its top ten account for roughly 79%. These receptors lack a known antigen. The specimen was PBMCs, sequenced either directly or after in vitro stimulation (not recorded which). The receptors were sampled from a human donor in good health (CMV status not recorded). Some clones in this sample may be carry-over from other donors' samples.

In its sample, this clonotype was seen many times. This rearrangement joins TRBV11-2 to TRBJ2-5; 8 bases align to TRBD2. The CDR3 runs to 18 residues. V lost 0 bases to trimming and J lost 1 base; unmatched junction nucleotides: 10. Germline V CDR1 and CDR2: SGHAT, FQNNGV. The CDR3 sequence is CASSLEGLDLVLQETQYF. CDR3 DNA sequence: TGTGCCAGCAGCTTAGAGGGACTAGACCTTGTTCTCCAAGAGACCCAGTACTTC.

This clonotype was counted only a few times. V gene TRBV19 combines with J gene TRBJ2-7; D perhaps matches TRBD1 (5 bases). The V gene's germline CDR1 is LNHDA and CDR2 SQIVND (reference sequence). The CDR3 runs 15 residues. The germline V and J ends were trimmed by 8 bases and 4 bases, with 21 bases remaining between them. The CDR3 coding sequence is TGTGCCAGTGGATTTTCGTTGGGGCTCCCTTACGAGCAGTACTTC. Translation: CASGFSLGLPYEQYF.

V usage is TRBV4-3 and J usage is TRBJ2-3; 10 bases line up with TRBD2. J lost 3 bases, V lost 1 base, and 4 bases had no gene match. Germline V lookup: CDR1 LGHNA, CDR2 YSLEER. The CDR3 contains 16 residues. The CDR3 sequence: CASSQGGLARTDTQYF. CDR3 DNA sequence: TGCGCCAGCAGCCAAGGGGGACTAGCGAGGACAGATACGCAGTATTTT.

The chain links TRBV3-1 to TRBJ2-1; 8 nucleotides match TRBD1. The germline CDR1 and CDR2 sequences are LGHDT and YNNKEL (reference sequence). The ends lost 4 bases at V and 7 bases at J; junction bases unmatched: 12. The CDR3 totals 16 residues. In DNA, the CDR3 is TGTGCCAGCAGCCCCGGACAGGGAGGAGGATTAAATGAGCAGTTCTTC. It yields the protein CASSPGQGGGLNEQFF.

This sequence joins TRBV7-2 and TRBJ1-5, with TRBD1 as a possible D gene (6 bases). The CDR3 totals 13 residues. V lost 5 bases and J lost 9, with 14 bases in between. CDR1 is SGHTA, CDR2 FQGNSA, per germline. DNA of the CDR3: TGTGCCAGCAGCCCCCAGGACAGAATGCCCCAGCATTTT. Translating it yields CASSPQDRMPQHF.

This clonotype occurred a few times. This chain links TRBV6-5 with TRBJ2-6, with D possibly matching TRBD1 (5 bases). Per the germline V gene, CDR1 is MNHEY and CDR2 is SVGAGI. CDR3 size: 16 residues. Deletions cut 6 bases from V and 0 bases from J, with 12 bases between. The CDR3 sequence: CASSRTTVSGANVLTF. CDR3 in DNA: TGTGCCAGCAGCCGAACGACAGTCTCTGGGGCCAACGTCCTGACTTTC.

Concerning this clonotype itself: A read error may account for a junction end that differs from germline. V usage is TRBV7-7 and J usage is TRBJ2-1; D ambiguous. The germline CDR1 and CDR2 sequences are SSHAT and FNYEAQ (reference sequence). This CDR3 is 15 amino acids long. DNA for the CDR3: TGTGCTAGCAGCCTTAAGCTTAGTAAGGGCAATGAGCAGTTCTTC. Translating it yields CASSLKLSKGNEQFF.

There are many counts of this clonotype. The chain links TRBV7-2 to TRBJ2-4, with D unresolved. Germline V lookup: CDR1 SGHTA, CDR2 FQGNSA. The CDR3 is 14 residues long. The V and J ends lost 10 bases and 1 base respectively, with 14 bases between them. The DNA for the CDR3 is TGTGCCACCCAGATAGTGCGGGCCAAAAACATTCAGTACTTC. Its protein is CATQIVRAKNIQYF.

This clonotype was picked up a small number of times. The rearrangement joins TRBV28 to TRBJ2-2; 8 bases are shared with TRBD2. The V gene's germline CDR1 is MDHEN and CDR2 SYDVKM. CDR3 length equals 16 residues. V lost 6 bases to trimming and J lost 2 bases; unmatched junction nucleotides: 8. The CDR3 nucleotides are TGTGCCAGCAGCTATTCCGGGAGGGGCAACACCGGGGAGCTGTTTTTT. This encodes CASSYSGRGNTGELFF.

The chain recombines TRBV12-3 or TRBV12-4 with TRBJ2-1; weak D call: TRBD1 (5 bases). Trimming took off 3 bases at V and 7 bases at J, with 13 bases between the two ends. The CDR3 totals 14 residues. The CDR3 DNA reads as TGTGCCAGCAGTTTTCGGCAGGGCCGAAATGAGCAGTTCTTC. Translation gives CASSFRQGRNEQFF.

In this sample, this clonotype turned up a few times. V is TRBV19 and J is TRBJ2-1; the D gene is possibly TRBD2 (6 bases). The V gene's germline CDR1 is LNHDA and CDR2 SQIVND (reference sequence). V was pared by 6 bases and J by 2 bases, with 14 bases between. The CDR3 totals 15 residues. CDR3 coding DNA: TGTGCCAGTAGCCTGGACTACCGGACCTACAATGAGCAGTTCTTC. Amino acids: CASSLDYRTYNEQFF.

The chain employs TRBV15 and TRBJ1-1, with D uncertain. Trimming cost V 5 bases and J 4 bases, with 14 bases left between them. The CDR3 has 14 residues. The V gene's germline CDR1 is LNHNV and CDR2 YYDKDF (reference sequence). The CDR3 is CATSPGGGITEAFF. Here the CDR3 DNA reads TGTGCCACCAGCCCGGGTGGAGGGATCACTGAAGCTTTCTTT.

This clonotype showed up many times. The chain recombines TRBV4-1 with TRBJ1-5; 11 bases agree with TRBD1. The V gene's germline CDR1 is MGHRA and CDR2 YSYEKL. Trimming took 0 bases from V and 6 from J; bases not matched to a gene: 4. The CDR3 totals 16 residues. This CDR3 reads CASSQDPGTGGQPQHF. The CDR3 coding sequence is TGCGCCAGCAGCCAAGATCCCGGGACAGGGGGTCAGCCCCAGCATTTT.

This clonotype was found many times. This chain joins TRBV7-8 and TRBJ1-5; D not certain. There are 13 residues in the CDR3. Germline CDR1 is SGHVS and CDR2 is FQNEAQ. V shed 1 base and J shed 6 bases, with 7 bases lying between them. The CDR3 reads CASSLGGGQPQHF. The DNA of the CDR3 is TGTGCCAGCAGCTTAGGGGGAGGTCAGCCCCAGCATTTT.

The chain joins TRBV4-1 to TRBJ1-4; 9 bases line up with TRBD1. Germline values: CDR1 MGHRA, CDR2 YSYEKL. Germline trimming cut 1 base from V and 8 bases from J; bases unmatched to any gene: 5. The length of the CDR3 is 15 residues. The chain's CDR3 is CASSQGTGVKEKLFF. CDR3 bases: TGCGCCAGCAGCCAAGGGACAGGGGTAAAGGAAAAACTGTTTTTT.

This CDR3 reads CSVRDINQPQHF. CDR3 bases: TGCAGCGTTCGGGACATCAATCAGCCCCAGCATTTT. The V gene is TRBV29-1, the J gene TRBJ1-5, with D perhaps TRBD1 (6 bases). V dropped 5 bases and J dropped 3 bases, with 8 bases sitting between them. This CDR3 contains 12 residues. Germline V gene sequence: CDR1 SQVTM, CDR2 ANQGSEA.

J is TRBJ1-5 and V is TRBV7-2, with a weak D call TRBD1 (6 bases). The CDR3 is made up of 14 amino acids. CDR1 and CDR2 from the germline V gene are SGHTA and FQGNSA. With 0 bases removed from V and 5 bases from J, the gap between germline ends came to 8 bases. The chain's CDR3 is CASSLAQGYQPQHF. The CDR3 bases are TGTGCCAGCAGCTTAGCGCAGGGGTATCAGCCCCAGCATTTT.

The V gene is TRBV25-1, the J gene TRBJ2-1; 9 bases line up with TRBD1. The CDR3 is 16 amino acids. CDR1 and CDR2 (germline): MGHDK, SYGVNS. Unmatched junction bases numbered 14, after V lost 6 bases and J lost 8 bases. CDR3 in amino acids: CASRSQGQGRLYEQFF. The CDR3 nucleotides are TGTGCCAGCAGGAGCCAGGGACAGGGCCGGCTGTATGAGCAGTTCTTC. The whole variable domain, remainder taken from reference TRBV25-1 and TRBJ2-1, is EADIYQTPRYLVIGTGKKITLECSQTMGHDKMYWYQQDPGMELHLIHYSYGVNSTEKGDLSSESTVSRIRTEHFPLTLESARPSHTSQYLCASRSQGQGRLYEQFFGPGTRLTVL.

This clonotype was seen a handful of times. The gene calls are TRBV28 and TRBJ2-3; 7 bases are a match to TRBD2. This CDR3 comprises 15 residues. V gave up 6 bases and J gave up 3 bases; unmatched junction bases: 9. CDR1 MDHEN and CDR2 SYDVKM come from the germline V gene. The CDR3 DNA reads TGTGCCAGCAGAGTCGGGGAGGGTTCAACAGATACGCAGTATTTT. Its protein product is CASRVGEGSTDTQYF.

Many counts were recorded for this clonotype. The rearrangement uses TRBV7-2 and TRBJ2-7, with 7 bases lining up with TRBD2. The CDR3 totals 14 residues. V lost 5 bases, J lost 3 bases, and 7 bases stayed unmatched. Germline lookup yields CDR1 SGHTA and CDR2 FQGNSA. The CDR3, as DNA: TGTGCCAGCAGCGGGGGGGGGGGTTTCTACGAGCAGTACTTC. Its translation is CASSGGGGFYEQYF.

This clonotype turned up a few times. This chain joins TRBV19 and TRBJ2-3; TRBD1 agrees at 7 bases. Germline V gene sequence: CDR1 LNHDA, CDR2 SQIVND (reference sequence). After removal of 6 bases from V and 0 bases from J, the junction contained 3 bases not matched to a gene. The CDR3 spans 14 residues. In DNA form, the CDR3 reads TGTGCCAGTAGGACGACAGGGAGCACAGATACGCAGTATTTT. It specifies CASRTTGSTDTQYF.

This clonotype has a handful of counts. The genes are TRBV6-1 and TRBJ2-7; TRBD1 matches 12 bases. The CDR3 covers 15 residues. Looked up from germline, CDR1 is MNHNS and CDR2 is SASEGT. Germline trimming cut 6 bases from V and 4 bases from J; bases unmatched to any gene: 7. CDR3 protein: CASRAGTGGTYEQYV. CDR3 coding DNA: TGTGCCAGCAGAGCCGGGACAGGGGGCACTTACGAGCAGTACGTC.

For this clonotype: At one end the junction does not follow the germline gene, possibly because of a read error. The genes are TRBV19 and TRBJ2-1; 16 bases agree with TRBD2. This CDR3 comprises 18 residues. Germline V gives CDR1 LNHDA, CDR2 SQIVND (reference sequence). DNA of the CDR3: TGTGCCAGCATGGGACTAGCGGGAGGGAGGAGCTCCTACAATGAGCGGTTCTTC. Translated: CASMGLAGGRSSYNERFF.

This clonotype has ten or more counts. CDR3 bases: TGTGCCAGCAGCAACCAGGGTGTCACTGAAGCTTTCTTT. Protein sequence: CASSNQGVTEAFF. The chain carries TRBV7-2 and TRBJ1-1; D may be TRBD1 (5 bases). In germline, CDR1 is SGHTA, CDR2 FQGNSA. The V end was cut by 5 bases, the J end by 4 bases, with 11 bases between. The CDR3 is 13 residues long.

This clonotype was seen at least ten times. The chain carries TRBV7-6 and TRBJ2-1; no clear D. The CDR3 spans 16 residues. With 5 bases removed from V and 5 bases from J, the gap between germline ends came to 19 bases. CDR1 and CDR2 from the germline V gene are SGHVS and FNYEAQ. In DNA, the CDR3 is TGTGCCAGCAGCGCCCCGGGCCGCATGTCCCACAATGAGCAGTTCTTC. Protein sequence: CASSAPGRMSHNEQFF. The full variable domain, rest sourced from reference TRBV7-6 and TRBJ2-1, is GAGVSQSPRYKVTKRGQDVALRCDPISGHVSLYWYRQALGQGPEFLTYFNYEAQQDKSGLPNDRFSAERPEGSISTLTIQRTEQRDSAMYRCASSAPGRMSHNEQFFGPGTRLTVL.

The rearrangement uses TRBV5-6 and TRBJ2-3; possible D gene TRBD2, 6 bases. V lost 5 bases and J lost 4, with 8 bases in between. Germline CDR1 is SGHDT and CDR2 is YYEEEE. This CDR3 contains 12 residues. CDR3 residues: CASSRGSDTQYF. CDR3 nucleotides: TGTGCCAGCAGTCGGGGGTCAGATACGCAGTATTTT.

The sample holds a few counts of this clonotype. The rearrangement joins TRBV7-2 to TRBJ2-3; the D is unclear. The germline V gene has CDR1 SGHTA and CDR2 FQGNSA. V lost 5 bases and J lost 0, with 9 bases in between. This CDR3 is 14 amino acids long. The CDR3 region has the DNA TGTGCCAGCAGCCCTCTAGAGAGCACAGATACGCAGTATTTT. This translates into CASSPLESTDTQYF.

V and J are TRBV14 and TRBJ1-6; D remains ambiguous. The CDR3 length is 14 residues. CDR1 SGHDN and CDR2 FVKESK come from the germline V gene. V was shortened by 3 bases and J by 6 bases, with 9 bases between the two germline ends. The CDR3 here is CASSHRHSNSPLHF. The CDR3 DNA reads as TGTGCCAGCAGCCACCGACACAGTAATTCACCCCTCCACTTT.

This clonotype was recorded a few times. This chain joins TRBV7-2 and TRBJ2-5; tentatively, D is TRBD1 (6 bases). This CDR3 is 15 amino acids long. V lost 1 base to trimming and J lost 4 bases, with 13 bases between them. The germline V gene has CDR1 SGHTA and CDR2 FQGNSA. In DNA, the CDR3 is TGTGCCAGCAGCTTAGATAGCAGGGGCGGAGAGACCCAGTACTTC. This sequence encodes CASSLDSRGGETQYF.